Detailed here is one T cell receptor (beta chain). Its antigen is unidentified. The PCR employed 60 Vbeta primers together with 13 Jbeta primers. Sequenced by immunoSEQ multiplex PCR; TCRdb stores in-frame clones only, minus some. Here the sample spans about 190,000 clones, roughly four fifths being singletons. The record originates from a study of cytomegalovirus exposure and HLA in healthy donors. General observations from the study: In terms of immune exposure information, only CMV serostatus was available. A later analysis reportedly found that, within productive TCRs, an Asian-associated ancestry cluster had fewer N-insertions than the mean observed across the roughly 700 donors. Presence/absence analyses treated sequencing depth as roughly uniform across donors. Among the CMV-associated chains, a few were confirmed in vitro as specific for CMV antigens.

V shed 11 bases, J shed 4 bases, and the junction held 6 bases outside the gene matches. Germline lookup yields CDR1 SNHLY and CDR2 FYNNEI. There are 12 residues in the CDR3. Sequencing was carried out using PBMCs. The receptor's source is a woman aged 18-29 years in good health and CMV-seropositive. This chain connects TRBV2 to TRBJ2-5; 8 nucleotides align to TRBD2. Here the CDR3 reads CARGGLGETQYF. The CDR3, as DNA: TGTGCCCGCGGGGGGTTGGGAGAGACCCAGTACTTC.